This passage covers 22 T cell receptor beta chains from one sample sequenced in a study of blood T cell repertoires in COVID-19 (dated by TCRdb to 2018 to 2021). The library was produced with the immunoSEQ multiplex PCR assay. TCRdb carries this immuneACCESS record with in-frame sequences only. Its versions omit some clonotypes, under half of them owing to an unresolved V gene in the studies checked, with the rest unexplained. For this sample there are about 340,000 clones; 90% to 95% appear just once. The top ten constitute approximately 3.5% of the sample. The sample taken for sequencing was peripheral blood. These receptors originate from a young woman who had recovered from COVID-19.

The chain carries TRBV25-1 and TRBJ1-1; the D gene is possibly TRBD1 (5 bases). V was clipped by 1 base and J by 3 bases, with 12 bases between them. CDR1 is MGHDK, CDR2 SYGVNS, per germline. The CDR3 length is 15 residues. CDR3 DNA: TGTGCCAGCAGTGAATCATTGGGGGGGGACACTGAAGCTTTCTTT. Its protein is CASSESLGGDTEAFF.

The CDR3 sequence: CASSYSAASPDTQYF. CDR3 nucleotide sequence: TGTGCCAGCAGTTACTCGGCAGCGTCCCCAGATACGCAGTATTTT. The chain recombines TRBV6-2 or TRBV6-3 with TRBJ2-3; no reliable D call. The length of the CDR3 is 15 residues. Trimming cost V 0 bases and J 4 bases, with 11 bases left between them. Germline V CDR1 and CDR2: MNHEY, SVGEGT.

The chain has TRBV2 and TRBJ2-3; possibly TRBD1 for D (6 bases). The CDR3 is made up of 14 amino acids. Deletions cut 7 bases from V and 3 bases from J, with 14 bases between. Germline CDR1 and CDR2: SNHLY and FYNNEI. The CDR3 sequence is CASNKQGATDTQYF. The CDR3 DNA reads TGTGCCAGCAACAAACAGGGTGCAACAGATACGCAGTATTTT. Full variable domain (rest looked up from reference TRBV2 and TRBJ2-3): EPEVTQTPSHQVTQMGQEVILRCVPISNHLYFYWYRQILGQKVEFLVSFYNNEISEKSEIFDDQFSVERPDGSNFTLKIRSTKLEDSAMYFCASNKQGATDTQYFGPGTRLTVL.

The chain employs TRBV2 and TRBJ1-5, with 9 bases that match TRBD1. This CDR3 is built from 14 residues. J gave up 6 bases and V 1 base, and 1 base lay outside the gene matches. Germline loops: CDR1 SNHLY, CDR2 FYNNEI. The CDR3 coding sequence is TGTGCCAGCAGTGAAGAGGGACAGGGTCAGCCCCAGCATTTT. Its translation: CASSEEGQGQPQHF.

Only one count was recorded for this clone. The chain couples TRBV6-6 to TRBJ1-3, with 8 bases aligning to TRBD1. Trimming removed 6 bases from V and 0 bases from J; junction bases left unmatched: 7. CDR1 and CDR2 (germline): MNHNY, SVGAGI (reference sequence). This CDR3 comprises 16 residues. This CDR3 reads CASSWGQVDSGNTIYF. The CDR3 nucleotides are TGTGCCAGCAGCTGGGGACAGGTCGACTCTGGAAACACCATATATTTT.

The V and J genes are TRBV27 and TRBJ1-5; D gene uncertain. CDR1 and CDR2 (germline): MNHEY, SMNVEV (reference sequence). The CDR3 spans 15 residues. Trimming took off 4 bases at V and 6 bases at J, with 16 bases between the two ends. The DNA for the CDR3 is TGTGCCAGCAGTTCTGGCGGGATTCCCGGTCAGCCCCAGCATTTT. Protein sequence: CASSSGGIPGQPQHF.

The gene calls are TRBV6-2 or TRBV6-3 and TRBJ2-1; D not resolved. Looked up from germline, CDR1 is MNHEY and CDR2 is SVGEGT. Trimming took off 4 bases at V and 12 bases at J, with 13 bases between the two ends. The CDR3 has 12 amino acids. This CDR3 reads CASSFMAMMQFF. The CDR3 bases are TGTGCCAGCAGTTTTATGGCAATGATGCAGTTCTTC.

Here the CDR3 reads CASSSRTPRGQPQHF. Written as DNA, the CDR3 is TGTGCCAGCAGTTCCCGGACTCCCCGCGGTCAGCCCCAGCATTTT. This rearrangement joins TRBV6-5 to TRBJ1-5; D uncertain. Trimming stripped 4 bases from V and 6 bases from J, with 16 bases between. Germline V gene sequence: CDR1 MNHEY, CDR2 SVGAGI. This CDR3 is 15 amino acids long.

The chain is built from TRBV7-8 and TRBJ1-1; possible D gene TRBD1, 6 bases. In germline, CDR1 is SGHVS, CDR2 FQNEAQ. The CDR3 spans 14 residues. V was shortened by 5 bases and J by 7 bases, with 17 bases between the two germline ends. The CDR3 loop reads CASSRGWGHYEAFF. In nucleotides, the CDR3 is TGTGCCAGCAGCCGAGGGTGGGGGCACTATGAAGCTTTCTTT. Based on the CDR3 plus reference TRBV7-8 and TRBJ1-1, the full variable domain is GAGVSQSPRYKVAKRGQDVALRCDPISGHVSLFWYQQALGQGPEFLTYFQNEAQLDKSGLPSDRFFAERPEGSVSTLKIQRTQQEDSAVYLCASSRGWGHYEAFFGQGTRLTVV.

The chain is built from TRBV12-5 and TRBJ2-3; D ambiguous. The V end was cut by 5 bases, the J end by 3 bases, with 12 bases between. The V gene's germline CDR1 is LGHNT and CDR2 FRNRAP. The CDR3 runs 14 residues. The CDR3 DNA reads as TGTGCTAGTGGTCCGCGGTTGGGTACAGATACGCAGTATTTT. It translates to CASGPRLGTDTQYF.

The genes are TRBV10-3 and TRBJ1-1; TRBD1 matches at 7 bases. This CDR3 contains 16 residues. Germline CDR1 reads ENHRY; CDR2 reads SYGVKD. V shed 0 bases and J 4 bases; nucleotides not matched to a gene: 8. The CDR3: CAISESYGTDVTEAFF. The CDR3 DNA reads as TGTGCCATCAGTGAGTCTTATGGGACAGACGTCACTGAAGCTTTCTTT.

The V gene is TRBV9, the J gene TRBJ1-2; D gene unclear. The CDR3 totals 16 residues. Trimming removed 3 bases from V and 4 bases from J, with 19 bases in between. Germline V lookup: CDR1 SGDLS, CDR2 YYNGEE. CDR3 amino acids: CASSASLDGISYGYTF. CDR3 nucleotide sequence: TGTGCCAGCAGCGCTAGCCTGGACGGGATCAGCTATGGCTACACCTTC.

The chain uses TRBV7-9 and TRBJ2-1, with 10 bases lining up with TRBD2. V shed 0 bases, J shed 12 bases, and the junction held 11 bases outside the gene matches. CDR1 and CDR2 (germline): SEHNR, FQNEAQ (reference sequence). The CDR3 sequence is 16 residues long. In DNA, the CDR3 is TGTGCCAGCAGCTTAGCACGGACTAGCGGCGGGCGGGGGCAGTTCTTC. It specifies CASSLARTSGGRGQFF.

The chain uses TRBV19 and TRBJ1-2; 7 nucleotides align to TRBD1. Germline CDR1 and CDR2: LNHDA and SQIVND (reference sequence). This CDR3 has 16 residues. With V trimmed by 3 bases and J by 4 bases, 11 bases remained unmatched. Written as DNA, the CDR3 is TGTGCCAGTAGTATGGTGGTTAGGGGGCAGTCCTATGGCTACACCTTC. It translates to CASSMVVRGQSYGYTF.

This clone was seen only once. The rearrangement links TRBV7-8 to TRBJ2-3, with 10 bases aligning to TRBD1. This CDR3 spans 16 amino acids. V lost 5 bases, J lost 2 bases, and 7 bases stayed unmatched. Per the germline V gene, CDR1 is SGHVS and CDR2 is FQNEAQ. The CDR3 DNA reads as TGTGCCAGCAGCCGAAGGACAGGGGGGCCCACAGATACGCAGTATTTT. It yields the protein CASSRRTGGPTDTQYF. Looking up the rest from reference TRBV7-8 and TRBJ2-3 gives the full variable domain: GAGVSQSPRYKVAKRGQDVALRCDPISGHVSLFWYQQALGQGPEFLTYFQNEAQLDKSGLPSDRFFAERPEGSVSTLKIQRTQQEDSAVYLCASSRRTGGPTDTQYFGPGTRLTVL.

This rearrangement joins TRBV19 to TRBJ1-5; D is undetermined. V was pared by 9 bases and J by 7 bases, with 16 bases between. Germline-derived CDR1 and CDR2 are LNHDA and SQIVND (reference sequence). The CDR3 has 13 residues. CDR3 region: CASSRVFGQPQHF. In DNA form, the CDR3 reads TGTGCCAGCAGTCGGGTATTCGGACAGCCCCAGCATTTT.

This chain connects TRBV11-3 to TRBJ2-5; D possibly corresponds to TRBD2 (6 bases). With 5 bases removed from V and 5 bases from J, the gap between germline ends came to 18 bases. The CDR3 has 15 residues. CDR1 SGHNT and CDR2 YENEEA come from the germline V gene. The CDR3 DNA reads as TGTGCCAGCAGCCGGCCCGGGGGAACGGGGGAGACCCAGTACTTC. Translation gives CASSRPGGTGETQYF.

This chain links TRBV6-5 with TRBJ1-1; tentatively, D is TRBD1 (6 bases). Trimming took 6 bases from V and 3 from J, leaving 11 bases between them. This CDR3 comprises 13 residues. Germline CDR1 reads MNHEY; CDR2 reads SVGAGI. The CDR3: CASRGAGDTEAFF. The CDR3 coding sequence is TGTGCCAGCAGGGGGGCGGGGGACACTGAAGCTTTCTTT.

This chain links TRBV9 with TRBJ2-3; TRBD2 matches 10 bases. V dropped 0 bases and J dropped 6; count of bases not matched to a gene: 4. The CDR3 totals 15 residues. CDR1 SGDLS and CDR2 YYNGEE come from the germline V gene. CDR3 DNA: TGTGCCAGCAGCGTAGGTACTAGCGGGATGGATACGCAGTATTTT. Translated: CASSVGTSGMDTQYF.

The chain joins TRBV29-1 to TRBJ2-2; a possible D gene is TRBD1 (5 bases). Germline CDR1 reads SQVTM; CDR2 reads ANQGSEA. V lost 1 base and J 6 bases, leaving 9 bases between the germline ends. CDR3 size: 13 residues. CDR3 residues: CSVEGRVAGELFF. CDR3 nucleotides: TGCAGCGTTGAAGGCAGGGTTGCCGGGGAGCTGTTTTTT.

This sequence joins TRBV14 and TRBJ1-6; TRBD1 aligns across 7 bases. The germline CDR1 and CDR2 sequences are SGHDN and FVKESK. V shed 3 bases and J 7 bases; nucleotides not matched to a gene: 3. CDR3 length: 14 residues. CDR3 residues: CASSQGQRNSPLHF. The CDR3 DNA reads as TGTGCCAGCAGCCAGGGACAGCGGAATTCACCCCTCCACTTT.

V gene TRBV7-9 combines with J gene TRBJ2-7; no definite D call. Germline V gene lookup returns CDR1 SEHNR and CDR2 FQNEAQ (reference sequence). The CDR3 consists of 12 residues. V was cut by 8 bases and J by 3 bases, with 11 bases left in between. The CDR3 sequence is CASGILNYEQYV. CDR3 nucleotide sequence: TGTGCCAGCGGCATCCTCAACTACGAGCAGTACGTC.